This entry features one TCR beta chain sequence. The target antigen is unknown. These data originate in a study of cytomegalovirus exposure and HLA in healthy donors. Study-wide points: Later analysis suggested links between common viral pathogens and several top significant clusters. Later analysis demonstrated an association between a missense DCLRE1C variant and TCR beta V- and J-gene trimming. In vitro confirmation showed a few CMV-associated chains to be CMV antigen specific.

The CDR3 covers 15 residues. Germline V lookup: CDR1 WNHNN, CDR2 SYGVQD (reference sequence). The V segment lost 5 bases and the J segment 8 bases; nucleotides outside the gene matches: 10. The PCR contained 60 Vbeta and 13 Jbeta primers. Measured with immunoSEQ multiplex PCR; TCRdb has only the in-frame clones, and not every one. The top ten hold around 4.8% of the sample, which has about 200,000 clones, about 80% seen once. The origin of this receptor is a woman under 40 in good health and CMV-seropositive. The rearrangement joins TRBV10-1 to TRBJ2-3; 10 bases agree with TRBD2. The specimen sequenced was PBMCs. The CDR3 protein is CASSKASGGFFTQYF. CDR3 sequence (DNA): TGCGCCAGCAGTAAGGCTAGCGGGGGATTCTTTACGCAGTATTTT.